The present T cell receptor (beta chain) was sequenced within a study of cytomegalovirus exposure and HLA in healthy donors. The germline gives CDR1 SGDLS, CDR2 YYNGEE. Trimming left V 1 base short and J 0 bases short, with 13 bases between. There are 16 residues in the CDR3. Study outcomes and limitations: Most TCR beta V segments were productive about 90% or about 30% of the time in an earlier analysis. In a later analysis, V- and J-gene trimming of beta chains associated with a DCLRE1C missense variant, replicated independently.

With regard to this clone: The antigen is undetermined.

The study ran its PCR with 60 Vbeta and 13 Jbeta primers. Assay: immunoSEQ multiplex PCR; the TCRdb copy retains only in-frame clones and omits some. The data hold 75,000 to 100,000 clones, with roughly 80% observed a single time. All the people who gave samples were healthy bone marrow donors. Though nominally healthy at sampling, donors likely had unrecorded immune exposures. Source material: PBMCs. This chain links TRBV9 with TRBJ2-5; possible D gene TRBD2, 6 bases. This receptor was identified in a man between 60 and 75 years old in good health and CMV-seropositive. CDR3 DNA sequence: TGTGCCAGCAGCGTAAACCGGGGAGGCAACCAAGAGACCCAGTACTTC. It specifies CASSVNRGGNQETQYF.